The T cell receptor beta chain described here comes from a study of blood T cells in healthy people across ages. The overall study: Roughly one uniquely barcoded beta molecule per two T cells was captured.

This clonotype was counted at least ten times. Antigen specificity is unknown. A second about 7 to 11 cycle PCR used barcoded and J-beta primers. In TCRdb, the 5' RACE reads were re-called with MiXCR into one record per CDR3 protein. The sample lists more than 800,000 distinct CDR3 sequences, 35% to 55% occurring once. Study results and limitations: While age rose, TCR beta diversity per million T cells dropped in a roughly linear way. One million T cells yielded diversity estimates that were considered underestimates. Donors of long life had a larger count of naive CD4+ cells and greater diversity than aged donors.

Germline V CDR1 and CDR2: MNHEY, SVGAGI. Trimming at V came to 2 bases and at J to 5 bases, leaving 6 bases not matched to a gene. This CDR3 has 17 residues. Sequencing input: blood. This clonotype originated in a woman aged 55-70 years in good health. V is TRBV6-5 and J is TRBJ2-3; 14 bases agree with TRBD2. CDR3 in amino acids: CASSYRTSGRRGDTQYF. The CDR3 nucleotides are TGTGCCAGCAGTTACAGGACTAGCGGGAGGCGGGGAGATACGCAGTATTTT.